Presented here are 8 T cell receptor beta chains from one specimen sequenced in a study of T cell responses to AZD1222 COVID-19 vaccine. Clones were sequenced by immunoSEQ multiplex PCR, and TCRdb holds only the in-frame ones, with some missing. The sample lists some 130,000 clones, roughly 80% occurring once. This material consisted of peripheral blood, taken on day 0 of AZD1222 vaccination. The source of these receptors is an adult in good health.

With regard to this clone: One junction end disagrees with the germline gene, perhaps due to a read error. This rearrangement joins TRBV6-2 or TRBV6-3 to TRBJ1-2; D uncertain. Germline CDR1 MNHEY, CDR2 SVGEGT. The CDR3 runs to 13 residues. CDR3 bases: TGTGCCATCAGTTTAAACCCCAGATATGGCTACACCTTC. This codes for CAISLNPRYGYTF.

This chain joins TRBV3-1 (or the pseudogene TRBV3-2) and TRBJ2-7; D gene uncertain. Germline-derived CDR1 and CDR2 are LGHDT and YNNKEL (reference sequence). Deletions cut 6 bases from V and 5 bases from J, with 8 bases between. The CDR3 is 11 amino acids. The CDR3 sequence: CASSLYDEQYF. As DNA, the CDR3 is TGTGCCAGCAGTCTCTATGACGAGCAGTACTTC.

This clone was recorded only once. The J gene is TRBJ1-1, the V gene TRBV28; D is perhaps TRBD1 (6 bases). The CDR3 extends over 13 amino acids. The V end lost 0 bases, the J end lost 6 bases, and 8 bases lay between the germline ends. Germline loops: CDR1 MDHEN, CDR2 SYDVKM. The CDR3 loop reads CASSLWQGPEAFF. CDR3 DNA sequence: TGTGCCAGCAGTTTATGGCAGGGGCCTGAAGCTTTCTTT.

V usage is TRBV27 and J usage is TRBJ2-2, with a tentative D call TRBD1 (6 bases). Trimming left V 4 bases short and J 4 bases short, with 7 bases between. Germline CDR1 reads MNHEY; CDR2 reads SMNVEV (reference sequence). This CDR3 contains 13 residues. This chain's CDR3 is CASSWGPTGELFF. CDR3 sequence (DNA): TGTGCCAGCAGTTGGGGGCCCACCGGGGAGCTGTTTTTT.

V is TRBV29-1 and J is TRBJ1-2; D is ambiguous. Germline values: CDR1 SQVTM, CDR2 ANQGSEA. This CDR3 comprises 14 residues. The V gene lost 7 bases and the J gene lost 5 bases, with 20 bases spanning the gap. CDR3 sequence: CSAPARPGEYGYTF. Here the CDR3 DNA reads TGCAGCGCTCCCGCCCGGCCGGGTGAATATGGCTACACCTTC.

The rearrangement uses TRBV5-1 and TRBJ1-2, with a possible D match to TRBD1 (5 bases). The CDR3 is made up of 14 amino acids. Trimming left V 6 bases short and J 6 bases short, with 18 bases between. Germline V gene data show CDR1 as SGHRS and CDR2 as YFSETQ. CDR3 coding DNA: TGCGCCAGCACCCCGCAGTCGGGGGGTAATGGCTACACCTTC. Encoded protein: CASTPQSGGNGYTF.

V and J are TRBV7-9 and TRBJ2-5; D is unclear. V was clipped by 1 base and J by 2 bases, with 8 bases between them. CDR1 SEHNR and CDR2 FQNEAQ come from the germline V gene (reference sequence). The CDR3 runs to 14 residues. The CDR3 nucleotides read TGTGCCAGCAGCTTAGTACTTGGACAAGAGACCCAGTACTTC. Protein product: CASSLVLGQETQYF.

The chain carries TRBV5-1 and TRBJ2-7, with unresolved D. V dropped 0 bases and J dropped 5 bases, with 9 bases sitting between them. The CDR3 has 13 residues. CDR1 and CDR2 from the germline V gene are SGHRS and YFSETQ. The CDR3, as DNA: TGCGCCAGCAGCTTGGCCTCCAGTAACGAGCAGTACTTC. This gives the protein CASSLASSNEQYF.